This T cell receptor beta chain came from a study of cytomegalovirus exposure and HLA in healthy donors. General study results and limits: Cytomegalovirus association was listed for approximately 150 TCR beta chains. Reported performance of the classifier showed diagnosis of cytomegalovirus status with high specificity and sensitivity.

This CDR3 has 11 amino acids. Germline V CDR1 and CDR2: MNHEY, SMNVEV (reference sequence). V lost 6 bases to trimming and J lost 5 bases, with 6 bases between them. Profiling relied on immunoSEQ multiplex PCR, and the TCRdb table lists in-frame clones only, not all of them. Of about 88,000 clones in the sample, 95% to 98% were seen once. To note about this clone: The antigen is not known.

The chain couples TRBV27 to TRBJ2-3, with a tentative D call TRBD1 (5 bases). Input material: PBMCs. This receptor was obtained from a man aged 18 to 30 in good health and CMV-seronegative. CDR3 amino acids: CASRGLDTQYF. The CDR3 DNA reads TGTGCCAGCAGGGGGCTAGATACGCAGTATTTT.